Shown below are 19 T cell receptor beta chains from a single sample sequenced in a study of PD-1 blockade in classical Hodgkin lymphoma. Profiling relied on immunoSEQ multiplex PCR, and the TCRdb table lists in-frame clones only, not all of them. This table holds roughly 38,000 clones, about 88% found once. Each patient relapsed following autologous stem cell transplantation, and prior brentuximab vedotin exposure differed. Sequenced material: peripheral blood mononuclear cells (PBMCs), taken before the second cycle of nivolumab. These receptors all come from a human donor with classical Hodgkin lymphoma.

The CDR3 region has the DNA TGTGCCAGCAGCTTACAGGGACAGGGGGCAGGAGAGCAGTTCTTC. Translated: CASSLQGQGAGEQFF. The chain links TRBV7-6 to TRBJ2-1; 12 nucleotides agree with TRBD1. The CDR3 totals 15 residues. With V trimmed by 2 bases and J by 10 bases, 6 bases remained unmatched. CDR1 is SGHVS, CDR2 FNYEAQ, per germline.

The chain recombines TRBV11-1 with TRBJ1-1; TRBD1 matches at 11 bases. The CDR3 length is 16 residues. V gave up 5 bases and J gave up 1 base; unmatched junction bases: 6. Germline CDR1 reads SGHAT; CDR2 reads FQDESV (reference sequence). This CDR3 reads CASSTGQGVGNTEAFF. CDR3 DNA sequence: TGTGCCAGCAGCACGGGACAGGGGGTCGGGAACACTGAAGCTTTCTTT.

This clone came up once. V gene TRBV6-6 combines with J gene TRBJ2-7; TRBD1 matches 7 bases. CDR1 and CDR2 from the germline V gene are MNHNY and SVGAGI (reference sequence). The CDR3 loop spans 14 amino acids. V gave up 3 bases and J gave up 7 bases; unmatched junction bases: 9. Written as DNA, the CDR3 is TGTGCCAGCAGTTATAAGGGGGCCGCTTCGGAGCAGTACTTC. It yields the protein CASSYKGAASEQYF.

The CDR3 nucleotides read TGTGCCAGTAGGGGGGACTGGTTCGCGAACACCGGGGAGCTGTTTTTT. It translates to CASRGDWFANTGELFF. This chain uses TRBV19 with TRBJ2-2, with D maybe TRBD2 (6 bases). The CDR3 is 16 amino acids. Germline assignment: CDR1 LNHDA and CDR2 SQIVND (reference sequence). V dropped 6 bases and J dropped 0 bases, with 14 bases sitting between them.

The V call is TRBV5-6, the J call TRBJ2-6; 7 bases fit TRBD1. The CDR3 runs to 17 residues. Germline CDR1 is SGHDT and CDR2 is YYEEEE. Trimming at V came to 4 bases and at J to 1 base, leaving 8 bases not matched to a gene. The CDR3 is CASSITTGLSGANVLTF. The CDR3 DNA is TGTGCCAGCAGCATTACGACAGGGCTGTCTGGGGCCAACGTCCTGACTTTC.

This clone was found a few times. The CDR3 loop reads CASSPAQTSGISGELFF. The CDR3 nucleotides are TGTGCCAGCAGTCCTGCTCAGACTAGCGGGATATCCGGGGAGCTGTTTTTT. V gene TRBV28 combines with J gene TRBJ2-2; 11 bases agree with TRBD2. The germline V gene encodes CDR1 MDHEN and CDR2 SYDVKM. The CDR3 runs to 17 residues. V lost 5 bases and J lost 6; bases outside the gene matches: 11.

This clone was seen more than once but under ten times. This sequence joins TRBV10-2 and TRBJ1-2; D remains unclear. This CDR3 contains 13 residues. V was pared by 5 bases and J by 2 bases, with 9 bases between. Germline loops: CDR1 WSHSY, CDR2 SAAADI. This CDR3 reads CASSSTTNYGYTF. CDR3 DNA: TGCGCCAGCAGTTCGACAACCAACTATGGCTACACCTTC.

The chain combines TRBV29-1 with TRBJ2-5; maybe TRBD1 (5 bases). The length of the CDR3 is 12 residues. Germline CDR1 SQVTM, CDR2 ANQGSEA. The V end lost 2 bases, the J end lost 5 bases, and 9 bases lay between the germline ends. The CDR3 loop reads CSVEFQGETQYF. CDR3 sequence (DNA): TGCAGCGTTGAATTCCAGGGCGAGACCCAGTACTTC.

The J gene is TRBJ2-7, the V gene TRBV5-6; possible D gene TRBD1, 6 bases. Between the trimmed V and J ends, which lost 4 bases and 0 bases, there was a span of 20 bases. Germline loops: CDR1 SGHDT, CDR2 YYEEEE. The CDR3 spans 17 residues. The CDR3, as DNA: TGTGCCAGCAGCCCGGGACACCTACGCCTTAGCTCCTACGAGCAGTACTTC. Translation: CASSPGHLRLSSYEQYF.

The chain is built from TRBV13 and TRBJ1-5, with 9 bases fitting TRBD1. With V trimmed by 5 bases and J by 7 bases, 12 bases remained unmatched. CDR3 length: 16 amino acids. CDR1 and CDR2 (germline): PRHDT, FYEKMQ (reference sequence). CDR3 nucleotides: TGTGCCAGCAGCGCCCGTTCACAGGGGGCAGGGCAGCCCCAGCATTTT. Its protein is CASSARSQGAGQPQHF. Complete variable domain (other parts from reference TRBV13 and TRBJ1-5): AAGVIQSPRHLIKEKRETATLKCYPIPRHDTVYWYQQGPGQDPQFLISFYEKMQSDKGSIPDRFSAQQFSDYHSELNMSSLELGDSALYFCASSARSQGAGQPQHFGDGTRLSIL.

The chain links TRBV7-9 to TRBJ2-6; the match to TRBD1 covers 10 bases. The CDR3 has 17 residues. Per the germline V gene, CDR1 is SEHNR and CDR2 is FQNEAQ (reference sequence). The V and J ends lost 2 bases and 2 bases, in that order; junction bases with no gene match: 3. The CDR3 DNA is TGTGCCAGCAGCTTAAGGGGACAGGGGACTGGGGCCAACGTCCTGACTTTC. The encoded protein is CASSLRGQGTGANVLTF. The entire variable domain, with the rest obtained from reference TRBV7-9 and TRBJ2-6, is as follows: DTGVSQNPRHKITKRGQNVTFRCDPISEHNRLYWYRQTLGQGPEFLTYFQNEAQLEKSRLLSDRFSAERPKGSFSTLEIQRTEQGDSAMYLCASSLRGQGTGANVLTFGAGSRLTVL.

This chain links TRBV9 with TRBJ2-5, with a tentative D call TRBD1 (6 bases). Germline V gene lookup returns CDR1 SGDLS and CDR2 YYNGEE. V was clipped by 5 bases and J by 5 bases, with 25 bases between them. This CDR3 has 17 residues. DNA for the CDR3: TGTGCCAGCAGTTCCAGGGGCGAGTCCCGTCGGCAGGAGACCCAGTACTTC. Translating gives CASSSRGESRRQETQYF. The full variable domain, in which reference TRBV9 and TRBJ2-5 provide the parts outside the CDR3, is DSGVTQTPKHLITATGQRVTLRCSPRSGDLSVYWYQQSLDQGLQFLIQYYNGEERAKGNILERFSAQQFPDLHSELNLSSLELGDSALYFCASSSRGESRRQETQYFGPGTRLLVL.

CDR3: CASSFGASGGATQYF. CDR3 nucleotides: TGTGCCAGCAGCTTTGGAGCTAGCGGGGGTGCGACCCAGTACTTC. V and J are TRBV5-4 and TRBJ2-5, with 10 bases that match TRBD2. V lost 2 bases and J lost 7; bases outside the gene matches: 8. The CDR3 contains 15 residues. CDR1 is SGHNT and CDR2 is YYREEE in the germline V gene (reference sequence).

The chain joins TRBV6-1 to TRBJ2-3; a weak D match, TRBD2 (5 bases). Trimming took off 6 bases at V and 0 bases at J, with 10 bases between the two ends. Germline V gene lookup returns CDR1 MNHNS and CDR2 SASEGT. There are 14 residues in the CDR3. For the CDR3, the DNA is TGTGCCAGCAGGGTACTAGGGAGCACAGATACGCAGTATTTT. Translation: CASRVLGSTDTQYF.

This clone was picked up a small number of times. This chain links TRBV10-3 with TRBJ1-5, with D uncertain. The CDR3 length is 13 residues. The germline V gene encodes CDR1 ENHRY and CDR2 SYGVKD. Trimming left V 10 bases short and J 0 bases short, with 10 bases between. CDR3 sequence: CATGYYSNQPQHF. DNA of the CDR3: TGTGCCACCGGCTATTATAGCAATCAGCCCCAGCATTTT.

V and J are TRBV10-3 and TRBJ2-1; 9 bases map to TRBD1. Germline CDR1 and CDR2: ENHRY and SYGVKD. The CDR3 contains 16 residues. V shed 3 bases and J 6 bases; nucleotides not matched to a gene: 9. The DNA of the CDR3 is TGTGCCATCAGTGACCACTTCCGGGACAGGGTCAATGAGCAGTTCTTC. It encodes CAISDHFRDRVNEQFF.

The genes are TRBV10-3 and TRBJ1-2; D may be TRBD1 (6 bases). The V gene lost 3 bases and the J gene lost 3 bases, with 11 bases spanning the gap. CDR3 length: 14 residues. Germline loops: CDR1 ENHRY, CDR2 SYGVKD. DNA of the CDR3: TGTGCCATCAGTGACGGCAGGGGCGACTATGGCTACACCTTC. Protein: CAISDGRGDYGYTF.

The CDR3 sequence: CASSLTSGEGGTQYF. CDR3 sequence (DNA): TGTGCCAGCAGTTTAACTAGCGGAGAAGGGGGGACCCAGTACTTC. This chain uses TRBV6-1 with TRBJ2-5; 8 bases align to TRBD2. The CDR3 sequence is 15 residues long. Germline CDR1 reads MNHNS; CDR2 reads SASEGT. With V trimmed by 5 bases and J by 7 bases, 12 bases remained unmatched.

Remarks on this clone: This sample includes further DNA sequences coding for the same CDR3. This rearrangement joins TRBV5-1 to TRBJ2-7; perhaps TRBD2 as D (7 bases). The germline V and J ends were trimmed by 3 bases and 4 bases, with 14 bases remaining between them. CDR3 length equals 14 residues. The V gene's germline CDR1 is SGHRS and CDR2 YFSETQ. This CDR3 reads CASSSGGVSYEQYF. CDR3 DNA: TGCGCCAGCAGCTCGGGGGGCGTTAGTTACGAGCAGTACTTC. The full variable domain, its missing parts supplied by reference TRBV5-1 and TRBJ2-7, is KAGVTQTPRYLIKTRGQQVTLSCSPISGHRSVSWYQQTPGQGLQFLFEYFSETQRNKGNFPGRFSGRQFSNSRSEMNVSTLELGDSALYLCASSSGGVSYEQYFGPGTRLTVT.